In its sample, the clone carrying this TCR beta chain was seen a few times. The CDR3 covers 13 residues. CDR1 DFQATT and CDR2 SNEGSKA come from the germline V gene (reference sequence). The V and J ends lost 3 bases and 5 bases respectively, with 13 bases between them. Sample-barcoded 5' priming and a J-beta primer mix drove a second PCR of roughly 7 to 11 cycles. TCRdb independently ran MiXCR on the 5' RACE reads; one entry per CDR3 protein. This sample carries about 800,000 distinct CDR3 sequences, about 47% of them seen once, and the ten largest clones take 18%. This specimen belongs to a study of blood T cells in healthy people across ages. As for the study in general: Template-switching capture recovered about one barcoded beta molecule per two T cells.

The clonotype originates from a man aged 80 or over in good health. The chain has TRBV20-1 and TRBJ2-5; D tentatively fits TRBD1 or TRBD2 (6 bases each). The sample was blood. DNA of the CDR3: TGCAGTGCTAGGGGGGGCAATGAGGAGACCCAGTACTTC. Translated: CSARGGNEETQYF.